Presented here are 10 T cell receptor beta chains from one specimen sequenced in a study of graft-versus-host responses after intestinal transplantation. Assay used: immunoSEQ multiplex PCR; TCRdb lists only in-frame clones, some missing. The data hold tens of thousands of clones, with approximately 95% observed a single time. The sample in question was PBMCs, obtained 156 days after intestinal transplant. These receptors all stem from a human patient who received an intestinal transplant, so some T cells may come from the graft donor.

The CDR3 is CASETGMNTEAFF. CDR3 DNA sequence: TGTGCCAGCGAGACAGGCATGAACACTGAAGCTTTCTTT. This sequence joins TRBV6-1 and TRBJ1-1; the D gene is possibly TRBD1 (6 bases). Per the germline V gene, CDR1 is MNHNS and CDR2 is SASEGT. The CDR3 has 13 residues. V lost 8 bases to trimming and J lost 0 bases, with 10 bases between them.

The chain carries TRBV9 and TRBJ2-5; D is perhaps TRBD1 (6 bases). Trimming pared 3 bases from V and 4 bases from J, leaving 13 bases between. The germline CDR1 and CDR2 sequences are SGDLS and YYNGEE. The CDR3 has 14 residues. Here the CDR3 reads CASSEGTSGETQYF. The CDR3 DNA reads as TGTGCCAGCAGCGAGGGGACATCCGGAGAGACCCAGTACTTC.

The chain has TRBV2 and TRBJ1-5; no reliable D call. CDR1 and CDR2 (germline): SNHLY, FYNNEI. The germline V and J ends were trimmed by 1 base and 6 bases, with 7 bases remaining between them. This CDR3 contains 13 residues. The CDR3 loop is CASSEEGGQPQHF. CDR3 coding DNA: TGTGCCAGCAGTGAAGAGGGCGGTCAGCCCCAGCATTTT.

This chain links TRBV5-6 with TRBJ2-7; D unresolved. CDR1 SGHDT and CDR2 YYEEEE come from the germline V gene. There are 11 residues in the CDR3. V was trimmed by 0 bases and J by 2 bases, leaving 0 bases between them. DNA of the CDR3: TGTGCCAGCAGCTTGGCCTACGAGCAGTACTTC. Translating it yields CASSLAYEQYF. Complete variable domain (other parts from reference TRBV5-6 and TRBJ2-7): DAGVTQSPTHLIKTRGQQVTLRCSPKSGHDTVSWYQQALGQGPQFIFQYYEEEERQRGNFPDRFSGHQFPNYSSELNVNALLLGDSALYLCASSLAYEQYFGPGTRLTVT.

The chain uses TRBV7-9 and TRBJ2-7; perhaps TRBD1 as D (6 bases). The CDR3 is 14 amino acids. Trimming cost V 3 bases and J 3 bases, with 12 bases left between them. The germline V gene has CDR1 SEHNR and CDR2 FQNEAQ (reference sequence). CDR3 DNA: TGTGCCAGCAGCTTCCGGGACAAGATCTACGAGCAGTACTTC. This gives the protein CASSFRDKIYEQYF.

In its sample, this clone was seen a few times. The chain carries TRBV18 and TRBJ2-7; D may be TRBD1 (6 bases). From germline, CDR1 is KGHSH and CDR2 LQKENI. This CDR3 spans 14 amino acids. V dropped 3 bases and J dropped 0 bases, with 9 bases sitting between them. DNA of the CDR3: TGTGCCAGCTCACCCCGGGACAACTCCTACGAGCAGTACTTC. This codes for CASSPRDNSYEQYF.

The CDR3 sequence: CSVEDPRVNEQFF. The CDR3 DNA is TGCAGCGTTGAAGATCCCCGGGTGAATGAGCAGTTCTTC. V gene TRBV29-1 combines with J gene TRBJ2-1; D not certain. The length of the CDR3 is 13 residues. V was pared by 0 bases and J by 7 bases, with 10 bases between. CDR1 and CDR2 (germline): SQVTM, ANQGSEA.

The chain links TRBV4-2 to TRBJ2-3, with TRBD2 identical over 9 bases. V lost 0 bases and J lost 6; bases outside the gene matches: 7. The CDR3 totals 16 residues. CDR1 is LGHNA and CDR2 is YNFKEQ in the germline V gene. The chain's CDR3 is CASSQESAGGGDTQYF. The CDR3 DNA is TGTGCCAGCAGCCAAGAATCAGCGGGGGGTGGGGATACGCAGTATTTT.

This rearrangement joins TRBV7-9 to TRBJ1-5, with a weak D call TRBD1 (5 bases). The CDR3 extends over 14 amino acids. The germline gives CDR1 SEHNR, CDR2 FQNEAQ (reference sequence). V lost 3 bases to trimming and J lost 6 bases, with 12 bases between them. The CDR3 loop is CASSFGAGSQPQHF. The CDR3 bases are TGTGCCAGCAGCTTTGGTGCAGGGAGTCAGCCCCAGCATTTT.

This clone was detected a few times. Written as DNA, the CDR3 is TGTGCCAGCAGTTACGTAGCCTCTAGGAATTCACCCCTCCACTTT. This encodes CASSYVASRNSPLHF. This sequence joins TRBV6-5 and TRBJ1-6; D not certain. Germline V CDR1 and CDR2: MNHEY, SVGAGI. The CDR3 has 15 residues. V lost 2 bases, J lost 7 bases, and 12 bases lay in between.